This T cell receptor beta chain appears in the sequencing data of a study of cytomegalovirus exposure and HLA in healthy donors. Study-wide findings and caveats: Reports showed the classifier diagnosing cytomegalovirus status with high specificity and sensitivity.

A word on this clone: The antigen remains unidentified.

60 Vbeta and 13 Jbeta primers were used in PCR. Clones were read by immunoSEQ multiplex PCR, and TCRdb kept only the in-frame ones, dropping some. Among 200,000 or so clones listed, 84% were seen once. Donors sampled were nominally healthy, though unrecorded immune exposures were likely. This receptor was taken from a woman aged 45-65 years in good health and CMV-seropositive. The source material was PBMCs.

In DNA, the CDR3 is TGTGCCAGCAGCTTAGAAGGTAGCGGGGGCGATGAGCAGTTCTTC. It translates to CASSLEGSGGDEQFF. The gene calls are TRBV7-9 and TRBJ2-1; 9 positions agree with TRBD2. The CDR3 covers 15 residues. Germline-derived CDR1 and CDR2 are SEHNR and FQNEAQ (reference sequence). J was trimmed by 8 bases and V by 1 base; bases with no gene match: 6.